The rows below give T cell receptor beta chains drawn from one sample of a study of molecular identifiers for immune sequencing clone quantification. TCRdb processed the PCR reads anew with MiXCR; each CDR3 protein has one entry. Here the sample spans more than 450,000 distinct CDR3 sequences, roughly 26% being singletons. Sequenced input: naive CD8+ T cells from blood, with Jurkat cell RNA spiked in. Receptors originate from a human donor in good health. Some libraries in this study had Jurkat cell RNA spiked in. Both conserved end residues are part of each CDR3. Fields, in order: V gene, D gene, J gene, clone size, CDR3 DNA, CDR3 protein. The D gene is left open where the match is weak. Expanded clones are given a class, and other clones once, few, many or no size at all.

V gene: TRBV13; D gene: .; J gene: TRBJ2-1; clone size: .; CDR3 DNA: TGTGCCAGCAGCAAGTCAAATGAGCAGTTCTTC; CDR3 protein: CASSKSNEQFF
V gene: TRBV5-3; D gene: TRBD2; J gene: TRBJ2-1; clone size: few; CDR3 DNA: TGTGCCAGCAGCTTGTCTGTCGGGAGGAACCTTTACAATGAGCAGTTCTTC; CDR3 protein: CASSLSVGRNLYNEQFF
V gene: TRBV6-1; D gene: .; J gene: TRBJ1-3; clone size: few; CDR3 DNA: TGTGCCAGCAGTGAACGGGTCGGGGCAGTCTCTGGAAACACCATATATTTT; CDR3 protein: CASSERVGAVSGNTIYF
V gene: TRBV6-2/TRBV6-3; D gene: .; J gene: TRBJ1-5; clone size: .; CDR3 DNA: TGTGCCAGCGTTCGAGGGTTAGGCAATCAGCCCCAGCATTTT; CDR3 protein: CASVRGLGNQPQHF
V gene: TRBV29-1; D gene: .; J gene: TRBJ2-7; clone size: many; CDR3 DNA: TGCAGCGTTCTGACCCCGCTCGGTTACGAGCAGTACTTC; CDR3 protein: CSVLTPLGYEQYF
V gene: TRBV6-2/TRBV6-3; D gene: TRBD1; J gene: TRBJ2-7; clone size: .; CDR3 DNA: TGTGCCAGCAGCTACGGGACAGACCAGTACTTC; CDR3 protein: CASSYGTDQYF
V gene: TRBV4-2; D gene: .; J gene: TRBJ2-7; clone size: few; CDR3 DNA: TGTGCCAGCAGCCAAGAGTCGGAGGGATTCTACGAGCAGTACTTC; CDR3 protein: CASSQESEGFYEQYF
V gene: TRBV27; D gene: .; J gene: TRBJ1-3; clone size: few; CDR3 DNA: TGTGCCAGCGGTCGGGGCACCGGAAACACCATATATTTT; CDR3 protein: CASGRGTGNTIYF
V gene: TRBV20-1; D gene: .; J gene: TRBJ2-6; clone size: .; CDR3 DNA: TGCAGTGCTAGGGTGACAGCCGCGAAAACAACTATCATAGCTGGGGCCAACGTCCTGACTTTC; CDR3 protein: CSARVTAAKTTIIAGANVLTF
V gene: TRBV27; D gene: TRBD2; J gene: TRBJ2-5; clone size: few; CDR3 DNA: TGTGCCAGCGGATTACTAGCGGGGGGCAAAGAGACCCAGTACTTC; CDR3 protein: CASGLLAGGKETQYF
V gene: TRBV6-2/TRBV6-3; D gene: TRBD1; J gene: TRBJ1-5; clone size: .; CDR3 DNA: TGTGCCAGCAGCCTGGGACAGGGAAGCGTTTATGTTAGCAATCAGCCCCAGCATTTT; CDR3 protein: CASSLGQGSVYVSNQPQHF
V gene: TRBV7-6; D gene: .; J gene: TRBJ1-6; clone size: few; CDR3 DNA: TGTGCCAGCAGCGAGGCAGGGCCCTATTCACCCCTCCACTTT; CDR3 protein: CASSEAGPYSPLHF
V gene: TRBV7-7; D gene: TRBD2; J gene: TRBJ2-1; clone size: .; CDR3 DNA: TGTGCTAGCAGCCAGCGGGGTTACATGAATGAGCAGTTCTTC; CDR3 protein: CASSQRGYMNEQFF
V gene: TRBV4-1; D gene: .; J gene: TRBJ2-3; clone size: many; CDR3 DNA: TGCGCCAGCAGCCAAGTCGGCGGGGACCCCACAGATACGCAGTATTTT; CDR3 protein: CASSQVGGDPTDTQYF
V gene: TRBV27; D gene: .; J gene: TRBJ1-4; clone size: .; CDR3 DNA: TGTGCCAGCAGTCCACGGACAGTCCCTTATGAAAAACTGTTTTTT; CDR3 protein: CASSPRTVPYEKLFF
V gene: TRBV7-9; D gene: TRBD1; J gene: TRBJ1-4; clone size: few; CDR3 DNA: TGTGCCAGCAGCTTAGCGGACAGGCTAACTAATGAAAAACTGTTTTTT; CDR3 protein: CASSLADRLTNEKLFF
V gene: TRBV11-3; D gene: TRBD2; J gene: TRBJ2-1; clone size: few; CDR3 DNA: TGTGCCAGCAGCCTGTGGCGGGGGGACTCCAATGAGCAGTTCTTC; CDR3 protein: CASSLWRGDSNEQFF
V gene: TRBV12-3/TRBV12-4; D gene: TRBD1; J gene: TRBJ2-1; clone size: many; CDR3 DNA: TGTGCCTGCTCATGGGACAGCTCCTACAATGAGCAGTTCTTC; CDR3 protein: CACSWDSSYNEQFF
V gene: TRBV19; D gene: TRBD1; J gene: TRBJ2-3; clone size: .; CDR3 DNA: TGTGCCAGTAGTATCGTGACAGGGTATAGCACAGATACGCAGTATTTT; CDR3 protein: CASSIVTGYSTDTQYF
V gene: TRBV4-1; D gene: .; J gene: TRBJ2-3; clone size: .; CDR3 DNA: TGCGCCAGCAGCGAGGGGGGGGCCCGCACAGATACGCAGTATTTT; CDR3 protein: CASSEGGARTDTQYF
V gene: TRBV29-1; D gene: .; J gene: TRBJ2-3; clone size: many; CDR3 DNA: TGCAGCGTTGAAGATTATCTGGCCCGCGGGACGCCAAGCACAGATACGCAGTATTTT; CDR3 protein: CSVEDYLARGTPSTDTQYF
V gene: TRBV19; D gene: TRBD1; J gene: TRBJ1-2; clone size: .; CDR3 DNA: TGTGCCAGTAGTATACCCGGGACAGCAACACCATATGGCCACACCTTC; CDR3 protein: CASSIPGTATPYGHTF
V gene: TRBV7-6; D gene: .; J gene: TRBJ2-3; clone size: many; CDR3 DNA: TGTGCCAGCAGCCGATCACAGACCCCAGGAGATACGCAGTATTTT; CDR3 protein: CASSRSQTPGDTQYF
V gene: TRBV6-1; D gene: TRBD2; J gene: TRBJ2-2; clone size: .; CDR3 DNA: TGTGCCAGCAGGCTCCTAGCGGGAGGGAACACCGGGGAGCTGTTTTTT; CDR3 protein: CASRLLAGGNTGELFF
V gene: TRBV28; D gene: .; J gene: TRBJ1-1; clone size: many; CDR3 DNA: TGTGCCAGCAGTCACTTCCAGCAAGAAGCTTTCTTT; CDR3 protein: CASSHFQQEAFF